This TCR beta chain was sequenced during a study of beta chain features in type 1 diabetes listed by TCRdb under 2018. Turning to the overall study: Mean age, gender distribution, total cell number and subset yield were not different between patients and healthy donors. The study compared TCRB repertoires of sorted circulating CD4+ T cell subsets between recently diagnosed type 1 diabetes patients and matched healthy donors. A total of some 110 million sorted cells were examined across all samples, and a strong correlation was observed between cell number per subset and RNA yield. Regulatory and stem cell-like memory subsets were obtained from only 8 patients and roughly eight healthy donors, while naive and central memory subsets were obtained from all 30 or so donors. What the research found in general, with its limitations: Because the HLA sub-analyses included only small numbers of individuals, any influence of HLA type on TCRB rearrangement was left unresolved. The naive, central memory and regulatory TCRB repertoires appeared to resemble one another more closely among patients than among healthy donors. Type 1 diabetes patients showed a moderate but significant shortening of TCRB CDR3 length in all four CD4+ subsets. Fewer insertions and more nucleotide deletions at VDJ recombination sites were observed in patients with type 1 diabetes, implying thymic rearrangement abnormalities. Shorter templates might have been favored by PCR, but patient and control samples were amplified and corrected together, so both groups would have been affected equally by any skew. Sequencing cDNA rather than genomic DNA could over-represent highly expressing activated cells, although activation and CD3 levels did not differ between groups.

The cysteine opens and the phenylalanine closes a CDR3 of 21 amino acids. Solely the CDR3 DNA is kept, with 63 bases framed from the first base. Trimming takes 1 base off V and 5 bases off J; junction bases not matched to a gene: 13. CDR1 MGHRA and CDR2 YSYEKL are derived from the germline V gene. The entire amount of isolated RNA was reverse transcribed using the High Capacity cDNA Reverse Transcription Kit, so the sequenced TCRB transcripts were expressed ones. Deep immunoSEQ sequencing was applied to naive, central memory and regulatory T cell samples, giving an average of around 4 million total reads per sample. Sorted cells were lysed in RLT buffer, and RNA was extracted using DNase-treated RNeasy Micro or Mini kits according to cell number. To prevent cross-contamination, each cell subset was processed individually, whereas patient and healthy donor samples were processed jointly. The immunoSEQ multiplex PCR was used to amplify TCRB sequences from cDNA, yielding 87-bp fragments that span the CDR3 region. Sequencing of the amplicons was done on the Illumina HiSeq platform. The authors' pipeline ran thus. PCR bias was computationally corrected using synthetic template baselines, reads within Hamming distance 2 were collapsed, and singletons that could not be merged were discarded. Reads were aligned against IMGT so that V, D and J genes, CDR3 length and insertions or deletions at six rearrangement sites could be assigned. Within each subset, clonotype counts were normalized to sorted cell number, after which true diversity and Gini coefficients were computed with the tcR R package. The overlap coefficient, calculated on TCRB nucleotide sequences, was used to measure repertoire sharing. Out-of-frame TCRB sequences from naive cells were analyzed to stand in for the pre-selection repertoire. Not all clones reach the TCRdb copy of this immuneACCESS table, which keeps in-frame sequences only. Checked studies attribute under half of the gap to unresolved V genes and leave the rest unexplained. The DNA gave D and trimming, while V, J and clone size come from that table. Within this sample are 250,000 to 300,000 clones, with approximately 24% of them counted one time only. The ten largest clonotypes hold 0.012% of the sample.

In the case of this clone: The antigen this receptor binds is unknown. It has no much larger one-base neighbor in the sample; base qualities were not kept.

Each donor gave one peripheral blood draw, averaging roughly 100 mL, which was collected into heparinised tubes. A BD FACSAria II was used to sort naive, central memory, regulatory and stem cell-like memory CD4+ T cells with a panel that included CD45RO, CCR7, CD25, CD127, CD95 and CD27. Every sorted population had a purity above 95%. Right away, PBMCs were isolated by Lymphoprep density gradient centrifugation and were stained directly, with no culture step. So that batch effects would be minimized, each experiment stained and sorted samples in pairs, pairing one healthy donor with one patient. Source material: naive CD4+ T cells from blood. The meaning of the sample's cell subset or site label: true naive CD4+ T cells. The rearrangement joined TRBV4-1 to TRBJ2-6; 14 of the junction bases match TRBD2. The clonotype comes from a young woman with type 1 diabetes. The bases read TGCGCCAGCAGCCAAGGCTTGGGACTAGCGGGAGATACGCTCTGGGCCAACGTCCTGACTTTC. It translates as CASSQGLGLAGDTLWANVLTF.